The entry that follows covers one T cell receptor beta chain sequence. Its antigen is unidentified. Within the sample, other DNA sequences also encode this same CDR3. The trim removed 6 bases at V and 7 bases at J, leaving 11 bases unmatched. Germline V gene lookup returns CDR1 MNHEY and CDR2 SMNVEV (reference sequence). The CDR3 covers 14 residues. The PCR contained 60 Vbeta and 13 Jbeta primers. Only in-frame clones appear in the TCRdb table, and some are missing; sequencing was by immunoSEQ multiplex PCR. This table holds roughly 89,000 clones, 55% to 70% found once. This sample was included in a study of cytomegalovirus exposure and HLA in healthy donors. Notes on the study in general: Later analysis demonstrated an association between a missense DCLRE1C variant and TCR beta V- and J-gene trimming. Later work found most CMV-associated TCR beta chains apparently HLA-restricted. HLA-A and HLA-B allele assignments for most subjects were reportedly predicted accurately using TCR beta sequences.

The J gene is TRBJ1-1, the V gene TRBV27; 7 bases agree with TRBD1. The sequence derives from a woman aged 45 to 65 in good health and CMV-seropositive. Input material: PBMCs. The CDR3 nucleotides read TGTGCCAGCAGCCACGAGGGACAGATTAGTGAAGCTTTCTTT. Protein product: CASSHEGQISEAFF.